This T cell receptor (beta chain) was captured in a study of identical twins. Study outcomes and limitations: Donors were not followed over many years; analysis was cross-sectional. Twin pairs' shared out-of-frame alpha sequences were enriched in low generation probability.

This clonotype was observed a few times. Antigen unknown. TCRdb redid the calling of the 5' RACE reads with MiXCR, one entry per CDR3 protein. The table lists approximately 700,000 distinct CDR3 sequences, roughly 20% of them singletons. There are 15 residues in the CDR3. Germline CDR1 and CDR2: DFQATT and SNEGSKA (reference sequence). V dropped 3 bases and J dropped 1; count of bases not matched to a gene: 7. The sample was also linked to a second study, of T cells expressing NK-cell markers. Per that study: It was from sorted CD3+CD56+NKG2C+, CD3+CD56+NKG2C- and CD3+CD56-NKG2C+ T cells that TCR beta repertoires came.

The clonotype comes from a woman in her late teens or twenties in good health. What was sequenced was PBMCs. This rearrangement joins TRBV20-1 to TRBJ2-3, with 7 bases lining up with TRBD2. The CDR3 is CSASPFTSGTDTQYF. CDR3 nucleotides: TGCAGTGCTAGCCCATTCACTAGCGGCACAGATACGCAGTATTTT.